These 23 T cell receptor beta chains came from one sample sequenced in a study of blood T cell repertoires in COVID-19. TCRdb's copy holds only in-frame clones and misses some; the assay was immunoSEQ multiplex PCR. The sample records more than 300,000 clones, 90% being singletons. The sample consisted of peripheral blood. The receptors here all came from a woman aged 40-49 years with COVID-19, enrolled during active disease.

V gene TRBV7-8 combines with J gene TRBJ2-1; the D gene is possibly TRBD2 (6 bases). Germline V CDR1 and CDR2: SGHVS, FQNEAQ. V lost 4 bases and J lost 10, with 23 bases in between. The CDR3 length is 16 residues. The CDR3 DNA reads TGTGCCAGCAGCTACACCCTAGCGACCCACTTCTTGGAGCAGTTCTTC. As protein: CASSYTLATHFLEQFF.

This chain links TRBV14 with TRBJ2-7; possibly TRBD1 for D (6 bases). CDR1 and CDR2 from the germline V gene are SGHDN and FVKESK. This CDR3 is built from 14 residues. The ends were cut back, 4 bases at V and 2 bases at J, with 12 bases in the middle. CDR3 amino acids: CASSPLDRPYEQYF. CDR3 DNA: TGTGCCAGCAGCCCGTTAGACAGGCCCTACGAGCAGTACTTC.

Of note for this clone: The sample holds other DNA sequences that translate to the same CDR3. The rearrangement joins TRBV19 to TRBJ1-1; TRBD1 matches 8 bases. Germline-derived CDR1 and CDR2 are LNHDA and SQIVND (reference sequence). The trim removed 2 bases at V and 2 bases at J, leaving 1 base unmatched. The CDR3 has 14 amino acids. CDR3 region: CASSITGGNTEAFF. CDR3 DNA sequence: TGTGCCAGTAGTATAACAGGGGGTAACACTGAAGCTTTCTTT.

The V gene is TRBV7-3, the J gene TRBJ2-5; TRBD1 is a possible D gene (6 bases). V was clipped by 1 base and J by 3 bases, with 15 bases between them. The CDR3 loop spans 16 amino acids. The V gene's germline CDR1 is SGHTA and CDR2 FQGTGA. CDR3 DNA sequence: TGTGCCAGCAGCTTAAGAGGCAGGGGACCCAAAGAGACCCAGTACTTC. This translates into CASSLRGRGPKETQYF.

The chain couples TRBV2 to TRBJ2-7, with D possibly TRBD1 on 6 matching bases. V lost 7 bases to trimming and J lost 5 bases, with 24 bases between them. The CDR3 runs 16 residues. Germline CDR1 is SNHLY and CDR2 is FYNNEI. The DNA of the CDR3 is TGTGCCAGCAAGGGCATTTTGGGGGCCCCTAGGAACGAGCAGTACTTC. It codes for CASKGILGAPRNEQYF.

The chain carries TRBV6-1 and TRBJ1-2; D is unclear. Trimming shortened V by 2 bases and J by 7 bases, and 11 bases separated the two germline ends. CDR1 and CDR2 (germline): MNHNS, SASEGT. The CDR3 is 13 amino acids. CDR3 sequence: CASSESGGRGYTF. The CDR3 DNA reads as TGTGCCAGCAGTGAAAGCGGAGGACGTGGCTACACCTTC.

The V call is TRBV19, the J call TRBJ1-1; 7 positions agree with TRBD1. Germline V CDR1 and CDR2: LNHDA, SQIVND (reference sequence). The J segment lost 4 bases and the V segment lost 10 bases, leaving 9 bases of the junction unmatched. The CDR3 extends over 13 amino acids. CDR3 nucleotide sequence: TGTGCCACCGGAACGACAGGGCTCACTGAAGCTTTCTTT. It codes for CATGTTGLTEAFF.

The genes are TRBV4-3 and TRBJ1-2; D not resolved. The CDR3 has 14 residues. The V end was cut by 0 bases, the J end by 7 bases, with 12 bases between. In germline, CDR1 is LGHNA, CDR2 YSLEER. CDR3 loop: CASSQENRVAGYTF. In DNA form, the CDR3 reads TGCGCCAGCAGCCAAGAAAACCGGGTAGCTGGCTACACCTTC.

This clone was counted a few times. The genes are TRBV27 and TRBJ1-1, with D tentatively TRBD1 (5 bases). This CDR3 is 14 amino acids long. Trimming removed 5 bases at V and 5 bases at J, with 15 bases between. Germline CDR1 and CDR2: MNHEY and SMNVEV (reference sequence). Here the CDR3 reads CASSPQGGGTEAFF. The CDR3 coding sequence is TGTGCCAGCAGTCCTCAGGGTGGGGGGACTGAAGCTTTCTTT.

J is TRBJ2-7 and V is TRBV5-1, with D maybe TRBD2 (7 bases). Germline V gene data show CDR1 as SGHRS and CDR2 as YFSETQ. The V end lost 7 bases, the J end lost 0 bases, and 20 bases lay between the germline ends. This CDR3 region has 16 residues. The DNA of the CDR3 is TGCGCCAGCTCCCCGGGGGGCAGGCCGAGCTCCTACGAGCAGTACTTC. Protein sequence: CASSPGGRPSSYEQYF.

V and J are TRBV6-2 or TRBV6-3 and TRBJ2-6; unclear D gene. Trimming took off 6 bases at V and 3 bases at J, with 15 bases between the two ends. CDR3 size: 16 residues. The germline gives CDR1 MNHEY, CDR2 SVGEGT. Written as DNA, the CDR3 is TGTGCCAGCAGCCCCCGTCCAACCGGTGGGGCCAACGTCCTGACTTTC. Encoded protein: CASSPRPTGGANVLTF.

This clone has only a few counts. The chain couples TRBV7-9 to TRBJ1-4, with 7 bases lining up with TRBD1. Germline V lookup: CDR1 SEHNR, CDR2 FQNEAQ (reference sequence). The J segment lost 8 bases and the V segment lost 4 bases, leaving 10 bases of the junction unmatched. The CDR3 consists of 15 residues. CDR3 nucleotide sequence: TGTGCCAGCAGCTCGGACAGGAGCCTAGGGGAAAAACTGTTTTTT. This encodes CASSSDRSLGEKLFF.

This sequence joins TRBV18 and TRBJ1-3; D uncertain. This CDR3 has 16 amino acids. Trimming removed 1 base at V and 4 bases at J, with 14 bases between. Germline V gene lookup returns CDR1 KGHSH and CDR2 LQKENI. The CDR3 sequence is CASSPRSPGSGNTIYF. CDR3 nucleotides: TGTGCCAGCTCACCACGGAGCCCCGGCTCAGGAAACACCATATATTTT.

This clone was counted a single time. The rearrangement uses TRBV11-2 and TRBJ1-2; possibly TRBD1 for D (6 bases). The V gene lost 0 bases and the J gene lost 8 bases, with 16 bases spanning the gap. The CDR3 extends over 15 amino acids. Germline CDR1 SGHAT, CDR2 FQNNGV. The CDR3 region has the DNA TGTGCCAGCAGCTTAGATCCAGTGACAGGCAAAGGCTACACCTTC. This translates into CASSLDPVTGKGYTF. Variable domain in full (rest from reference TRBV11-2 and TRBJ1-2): EAGVAQSPRYKIIEKRQSVAFWCNPISGHATLYWYQQILGQGPKLLIQFQNNGVVDDSQLPKDRFSAERLKGVDSTLKIQPAKLEDSAVYLCASSLDPVTGKGYTFGSGTRLTVV.

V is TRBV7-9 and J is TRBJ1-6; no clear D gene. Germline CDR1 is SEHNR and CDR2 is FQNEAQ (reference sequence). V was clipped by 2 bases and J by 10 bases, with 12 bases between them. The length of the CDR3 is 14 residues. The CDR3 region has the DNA TGTGCCAGCAGCTTAAGTCTGGGCGGGTCACCCCTCCACTTT. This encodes CASSLSLGGSPLHF. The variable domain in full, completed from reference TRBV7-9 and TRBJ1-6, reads DTGVSQNPRHKITKRGQNVTFRCDPISEHNRLYWYRQTLGQGPEFLTYFQNEAQLEKSRLLSDRFSAERPKGSFSTLEIQRTEQGDSAMYLCASSLSLGGSPLHFGNGTRLTVT.

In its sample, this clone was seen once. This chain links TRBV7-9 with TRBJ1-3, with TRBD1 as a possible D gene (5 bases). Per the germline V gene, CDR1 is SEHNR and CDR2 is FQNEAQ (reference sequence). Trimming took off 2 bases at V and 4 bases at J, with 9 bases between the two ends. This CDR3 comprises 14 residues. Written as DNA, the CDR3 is TGTGCCAGCAGCTTACAGGGTGCCGGAAACACCATATATTTT. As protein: CASSLQGAGNTIYF.

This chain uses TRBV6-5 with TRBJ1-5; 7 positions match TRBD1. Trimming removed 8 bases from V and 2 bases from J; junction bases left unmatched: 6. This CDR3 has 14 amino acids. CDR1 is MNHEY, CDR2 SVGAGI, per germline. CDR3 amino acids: CASLAGTGNQPQHF. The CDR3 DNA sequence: TGTGCCAGCCTTGCCGGGACAGGCAATCAGCCCCAGCATTTT.

CDR3 in amino acids: CASSIRDRGDTGELFF. CDR3 nucleotide sequence: TGTGCCAGTAGTATTCGGGACAGGGGTGACACCGGGGAGCTGTTTTTT. This chain joins TRBV19 and TRBJ2-2; 10 bases are shared with TRBD1. This CDR3 spans 16 amino acids. Unmatched junction bases numbered 4, after V lost 3 bases and J lost 3 bases. From germline, CDR1 is LNHDA and CDR2 SQIVND (reference sequence).

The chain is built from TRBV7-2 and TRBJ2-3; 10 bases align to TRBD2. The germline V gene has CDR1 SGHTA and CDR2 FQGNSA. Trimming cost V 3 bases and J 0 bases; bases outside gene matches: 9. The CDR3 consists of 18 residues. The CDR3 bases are TGTGCCAGCAGCTTGATAGTAGCGGGAGGAGGGAGCACAGATACGCAGTATTTT. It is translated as CASSLIVAGGGSTDTQYF. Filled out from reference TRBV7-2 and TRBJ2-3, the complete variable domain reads GAGVSQSPSNKVTEKGKDVELRCDPISGHTALYWYRQSLGQGLEFLIYFQGNSAPDKSGLPSDRFSAERTGGSVSTLTIQRTQQEDSAVYLCASSLIVAGGGSTDTQYFGPGTRLTVL.

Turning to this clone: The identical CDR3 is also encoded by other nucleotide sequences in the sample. The CDR3: CASSLRALNTEAFF. The DNA for the CDR3 is TGTGCCAGCAGTCTCAGGGCTCTGAACACTGAAGCTTTCTTT. This chain links TRBV28 with TRBJ1-1; maybe TRBD1 (5 bases). The V end lost 5 bases, the J end lost 0 bases, and 10 bases lay between the germline ends. The CDR3 contains 14 residues. Germline CDR1 is MDHEN and CDR2 is SYDVKM.

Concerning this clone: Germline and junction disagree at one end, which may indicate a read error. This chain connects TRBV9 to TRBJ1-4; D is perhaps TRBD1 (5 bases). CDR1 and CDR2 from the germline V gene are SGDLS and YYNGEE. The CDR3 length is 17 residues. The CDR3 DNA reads TGTGCCAGCAGCGTATCTCAGGGTCATGGGATTAATGAAAAACTATTTTTT. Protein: CASSVSQGHGINEKLFF.

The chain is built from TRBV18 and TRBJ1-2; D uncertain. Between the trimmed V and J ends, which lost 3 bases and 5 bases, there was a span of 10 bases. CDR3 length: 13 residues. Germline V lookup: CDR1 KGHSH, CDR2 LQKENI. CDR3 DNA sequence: TGTGCCAGCTCACCCCCGGGATTTTATGGCTACACCTTC. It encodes CASSPPGFYGYTF.

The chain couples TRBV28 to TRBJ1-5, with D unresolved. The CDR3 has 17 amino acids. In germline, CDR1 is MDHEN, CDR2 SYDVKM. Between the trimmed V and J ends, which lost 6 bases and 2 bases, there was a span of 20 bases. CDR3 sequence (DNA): TGTGCCAGCAGCCCTTATTGGGTGAACGGGGGCAATCAGCCCCAGCATTTT. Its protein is CASSPYWVNGGNQPQHF.